The 32 T cell receptor beta chains below come from one sample, sequenced in a study of T cell repertoires in cytomegalovirus infection. Their antigens are not known. From the reads, TCRdb called clonotypes with MiXCR, one entry per CDR3 protein. Among approximately 340,000 distinct CDR3 sequences, 25% to 35% were seen once, and the ten largest hold over 15%. Sequences were derived from cultured PBMCs, sampled from culture after CMV antigen stimulation. The receptor set was obtained from a human donor in good health (CMV status not recorded). Some clones in this sample may be carry-over from other donors' samples.

This clonotype was detected ten times or more. CDR3 in amino acids: CASSPSSGIYNEQFF. The CDR3 DNA is TGTGCCAGCAGCCCCTCTAGCGGGATTTACAATGAGCAGTTCTTC. The chain is built from TRBV7-9 and TRBJ2-1, with 9 bases identical to TRBD2. The CDR3 covers 15 residues. The ends lost 5 bases at V and 4 bases at J; junction bases unmatched: 6. Germline-derived CDR1 and CDR2 are SEHNR and FQNEAQ (reference sequence).

This clonotype has more than one count but fewer than ten. The CDR3 loop is CASSIRQGWTEAFF. CDR3 nucleotide sequence: TGTGCCAGCAGCATCCGACAGGGGTGGACTGAAGCTTTCTTT. This rearrangement joins TRBV11-2 to TRBJ1-1, with 8 bases lining up with TRBD1. The V gene end was trimmed by 5 bases and the J gene end by 5 bases; junction bases not matched to a gene: 7. Per the germline V gene, CDR1 is SGHAT and CDR2 is FQNNGV. The CDR3 spans 14 residues. The entire variable domain, with the rest obtained from reference TRBV11-2 and TRBJ1-1, is as follows: EAGVAQSPRYKIIEKRQSVAFWCNPISGHATLYWYQQILGQGPKLLIQFQNNGVVDDSQLPKDRFSAERLKGVDSTLKIQPAKLEDSAVYLCASSIRQGWTEAFFGQGTRLTVV.

This clonotype turned up a few times. CDR3: CASSYSGGDGETQYF. For the CDR3, the DNA is TGTGCCAGCAGTTATAGCGGGGGGGATGGAGAGACCCAGTACTTC. The chain is built from TRBV6-1 and TRBJ2-5; TRBD2 aligns across 11 bases. The J segment lost 4 bases and the V segment lost 5 bases, leaving 6 bases of the junction unmatched. Germline CDR1 reads MNHNS; CDR2 reads SASEGT. The CDR3 runs 15 residues.

This clonotype was counted only a few times. J is TRBJ2-7 and V is TRBV12-3 or TRBV12-4; D may be TRBD2 (6 bases). V was pared by 3 bases and J by 9 bases, with 18 bases between. This CDR3 comprises 14 residues. The CDR3 region is CASSFRTKTRVQYF. DNA of the CDR3: TGTGCCAGCAGTTTCCGGACTAAGACTCGGGTGCAGTACTTC.

This clonotype was observed many times. This chain uses TRBV7-2 with TRBJ1-2; 11 bases align to TRBD1. This CDR3 region has 14 residues. Per the germline V gene, CDR1 is SGHTA and CDR2 is FQGNSA. V trimming: 4 bases; J trimming: 6 bases; junction bases outside the gene matches: 4. In DNA form, the CDR3 reads TGTGCCAGCAGCTCGGACAGGGGGCGGAATGGCTACACCTTC. It yields the protein CASSSDRGRNGYTF.

The chain uses TRBV7-3 and TRBJ1-1; D gene unclear. The CDR3 length is 14 residues. Deletions cut 0 bases from V and 3 bases from J, with 8 bases between. The V gene's germline CDR1 is SGHTA and CDR2 FQGTGA. The CDR3 DNA is TGTGCCAGCAGCTTAACCATCGGGGACACTGAAGCTTTCTTT. Its translation is CASSLTIGDTEAFF. The full variable domain, its missing parts supplied by reference TRBV7-3 and TRBJ1-1, is GAGVSQTPSNKVTEKGKYVELRCDPISGHTALYWYRQSLGQGPEFLIYFQGTGAADDSGLPNDRFFAVRPEGSVSTLKIQRTERGDSAVYLCASSLTIGDTEAFFGQGTRLTVV.

The chain joins TRBV6-1 to TRBJ1-1; 8 positions agree with TRBD1. CDR1 and CDR2 (germline): MNHNS, SASEGT. The CDR3 totals 13 residues. After removal of 6 bases from V and 8 bases from J, the junction contained 8 bases not matched to a gene. The CDR3 region has the DNA TGTGCCAGCAGACTCAGGGGGCCAGGCGAAGCTTTCTTT. As protein: CASRLRGPGEAFF.

V is TRBV7-9 and J is TRBJ1-1; possible D gene TRBD1, 6 bases. The germline gives CDR1 SEHNR, CDR2 FQNEAQ (reference sequence). The CDR3 is 13 residues long. The V gene lost 7 bases and the J gene lost 4 bases, with 13 bases spanning the gap. Here the CDR3 reads CASTSLGATEAFF. The CDR3 DNA is TGTGCCAGCACCTCTCTGGGGGCCACTGAAGCTTTCTTT. Based on the CDR3 plus reference TRBV7-9 and TRBJ1-1, the full variable domain is DTGVSQNPRHKITKRGQNVTFRCDPISEHNRLYWYRQTLGQGPEFLTYFQNEAQLEKSRLLSDRFSAERPKGSFSTLEIQRTEQGDSAMYLCASTSLGATEAFFGQGTRLTVV.

This clonotype was seen a few times. This chain connects TRBV12-3 or TRBV12-4 to TRBJ2-3, with 11 bases that match TRBD2. V dropped 4 bases and J dropped 2; count of bases not matched to a gene: 5. The length of the CDR3 is 16 residues. CDR3 nucleotides: TGTGCCAGCAGTTGGAGACTAGCGGGGCTCACAGATACGCAGTATTTT. This gives the protein CASSWRLAGLTDTQYF.

Remarks on this clonotype: This may come from a read error, since a much larger clone is one base off. This chain connects TRBV7-8 to TRBJ1-5; D remains ambiguous. CDR3 size: 17 residues. The V and J ends lost 2 bases and 6 bases respectively, with 20 bases between them. In germline, CDR1 is SGHVS, CDR2 FQNEAQ. CDR3: CASSLWVPDPSGQPQHF. The DNA of the CDR3 is TGTGCCAGCAGCTTATGGGTCCCGGACCCATCCGGTCAGCCCCAGCATTTT.

CDR3 DNA: TGTGCCAGCAGCTTAGTGACTAGCGAGCAGTACTTC. Amino acid sequence: CASSLVTSEQYF. The rearrangement uses TRBV7-2 and TRBJ2-7, with D possibly being TRBD2 (6 bases). The CDR3 is 12 residues long. Trimming cost V 1 base and J 6 bases, with 7 bases left between them. From germline, CDR1 is SGHTA and CDR2 FQGNSA.

The V and J genes are TRBV6-2 or TRBV6-3 and TRBJ2-7; TRBD1 or TRBD2 may be the D gene (6 bases each). Germline lookup yields CDR1 MNHEY and CDR2 SVGEGT. This CDR3 has 15 residues. Trimming removed 2 bases from V and 0 bases from J, with 11 bases in between. CDR3 region: CASSYPGADSYEQYF. In nucleotides, the CDR3 is TGTGCCAGCAGTTACCCGGGGGCAGACTCCTACGAGCAGTACTTC.

About this clonotype itself: The junction departs from germline at one end; a sequencing error may be responsible. The chain combines TRBV19 with TRBJ1-1; no definite D call. Germline loops: CDR1 LNHDA, CDR2 SQIVND (reference sequence). This CDR3 region has 12 residues. The CDR3 spells CASSISTQEAFF. The CDR3, as DNA: TGCGCCAGTAGTATCTCAACACAAGAAGCTTTCTTT.

The CDR3 DNA sequence: TGCAGTGCTAGAAATACAGGGAGGGCTTGGGGGCACACTGAAGCTTTCTTT. Translation: CSARNTGRAWGHTEAFF. This chain uses TRBV20-1 with TRBJ1-1; D is possibly TRBD1 (6 bases). Germline V lookup: CDR1 DFQATT, CDR2 SNEGSKA (reference sequence). CDR3 length: 17 residues. Trimming removed 2 bases from V and 3 bases from J, with 22 bases in between.

This clonotype was observed at least ten times. The J gene is TRBJ1-3, the V gene TRBV7-2; the D is unclear. CDR3 length: 17 amino acids. The ends were cut back, 5 bases at V and 0 bases at J, with 17 bases in the middle. CDR1 is SGHTA and CDR2 is FQGNSA in the germline V gene. CDR3 bases: TGTGCCAGCAGCCCCGAGATCGGGCTGAGCTCTGGAAACACCATATATTTT. Protein sequence: CASSPEIGLSSGNTIYF.

The chain joins TRBV20-1 to TRBJ2-5; TRBD1 matches at 9 bases. CDR3 length equals 12 residues. Losses at the gene ends were 6 bases for V and 4 bases for J; bases not matched to a gene: 3. The germline gives CDR1 DFQATT, CDR2 SNEGSKA (reference sequence). This CDR3 is CSAYRGLETQYF. The CDR3 DNA follows: TGCAGTGCCTACAGGGGGCTAGAGACCCAGTACTTC.

This clonotype was counted at least ten times. The chain's CDR3 is CASSQTYTANYGYTF. For the CDR3, the DNA is TGTGCCAGCAGCCAAACGTACACTGCTAACTATGGCTACACCTTC. V is TRBV3-1 and J is TRBJ1-2; D is unresolved. Germline CDR1 LGHDT, CDR2 YNNKEL (reference sequence). This CDR3 is built from 15 residues. The V end lost 2 bases, the J end lost 0 bases, and 10 bases lay between the germline ends.

This sequence joins TRBV7-6 and TRBJ2-2; tentative D call: TRBD2 (6 bases). Germline CDR1 is SGHVS and CDR2 is FNYEAQ. The CDR3 sequence is 18 residues long. The V and J ends lost 8 bases and 0 bases respectively, with 22 bases between them. The CDR3 DNA reads as TGTGCCAGCCTCTTGGAAGCAGCGGGTCTCGCGAACACCGGGGAGCTGTTTTTT. Its protein is CASLLEAAGLANTGELFF.

This clonotype was seen a handful of times. This chain links TRBV27 with TRBJ1-1; 10 nucleotides align to TRBD1. Germline trimming cut 6 bases from V and 5 bases from J; bases unmatched to any gene: 9. The CDR3 length is 15 residues. The germline V gene encodes CDR1 MNHEY and CDR2 SMNVEV (reference sequence). CDR3 region: CASSPGTGDRTEAFF. In DNA, the CDR3 is TGTGCCAGCAGCCCCGGGACAGGGGATAGGACTGAAGCTTTCTTT.

In its sample, this clonotype was seen a few times. The chain couples TRBV11-2 to TRBJ1-1; tentative D call: TRBD1 (6 bases). The CDR3 runs 13 residues. Germline V gives CDR1 SGHAT, CDR2 FQNNGV. The V end was cut by 5 bases, the J end by 6 bases, with 13 bases between. The CDR3 sequence is CASSPGAWAEAFF. In nucleotides, the CDR3 is TGTGCCAGCAGCCCGGGGGCTTGGGCTGAAGCTTTCTTT.

The J gene is TRBJ2-1, the V gene TRBV7-3; perhaps TRBD2 as D (5 bases). This CDR3 is built from 15 residues. Per the germline V gene, CDR1 is SGHTA and CDR2 is FQGTGA. The V end lost 5 bases, the J end lost 0 bases, and 11 bases lay between the germline ends. Written as DNA, the CDR3 is TGTGCCAGCAGCCCGGGGTTCAGCTCCTACAATGAGCAGTTCTTC. It encodes CASSPGFSSYNEQFF.

This clonotype was counted between two and nine times. The chain carries TRBV5-4 and TRBJ2-3; D uncertain. This CDR3 has 16 amino acids. CDR1 is SGHNT, CDR2 YYREEE, per germline (reference sequence). The V end was cut by 6 bases, the J end by 0 bases, with 17 bases between. This CDR3 is CASTTKGGTSTDTQYF. The CDR3 nucleotides are TGTGCCAGCACCACCAAAGGCGGAACTAGCACAGATACGCAGTATTTT.

This clonotype has a handful of counts. The chain has TRBV7-8 and TRBJ2-4, with TRBD1 identical over 8 bases. The CDR3 extends over 12 amino acids. V was pared by 5 bases and J by 15 bases, with 9 bases of the junction left unmatched. Germline CDR1 and CDR2: SGHVS and FQNEAQ. The CDR3 loop is CASSPGQGRPYF. CDR3 DNA sequence: TGTGCCAGCAGCCCCGGACAGGGTCGTCCGTACTTC.

This clonotype was found many times. This chain joins TRBV5-5 and TRBJ2-3, with no clear D. Trimming left V 2 bases short and J 4 bases short, with 5 bases between. The CDR3 has 12 residues. CDR1 and CDR2 (germline): SGHKS, YYEKEE (reference sequence). The CDR3 sequence is CASSLLPDTQYF. The CDR3 bases are TGTGCCAGCAGCTTATTACCAGATACGCAGTATTTT. Full variable domain (outside the CDR3, taken from reference TRBV5-5 and TRBJ2-3): DAGVTQSPTHLIKTRGQQVTLRCSPISGHKSVSWYQQVLGQGPQFIFQYYEKEERGRGNFPDRFSARQFPNYSSELNVNALLLGDSALYLCASSLLPDTQYFGPGTRLTVL.

This clonotype was counted ten times or more. The chain is built from TRBV2 and TRBJ1-1; unclear D gene. Trimming stripped 7 bases from V and 0 bases from J, with 9 bases between. Germline CDR1 is SNHLY and CDR2 is FYNNEI. CDR3 size: 13 residues. In DNA, the CDR3 is TGTGCCAGCAAGTCTATGATGAACACTGAAGCTTTCTTT. Amino acids: CASKSMMNTEAFF. Looking up the rest from reference TRBV2 and TRBJ1-1 gives the full variable domain: EPEVTQTPSHQVTQMGQEVILRCVPISNHLYFYWYRQILGQKVEFLVSFYNNEISEKSEIFDDQFSVERPDGSNFTLKIRSTKLEDSAMYFCASKSMMNTEAFFGQGTRLTVV.

This clonotype was counted many times. The CDR3 here is CASTRTGSANSPLHF. The CDR3 DNA is TGTGCCAGCACCCGGACAGGGAGCGCTAATTCACCCCTCCACTTT. The gene calls are TRBV6-2 or TRBV6-3 and TRBJ1-6, with 8 bases that match TRBD1. With 7 bases clipped from V and 6 bases from J, the junction kept 8 bases outside the gene matches. This CDR3 has 15 amino acids. The germline CDR1 and CDR2 sequences are MNHEY and SVGEGT.

This clonotype has ten or more counts. V usage is TRBV18 and J usage is TRBJ1-1; no firm D call. Germline lookup yields CDR1 KGHSH and CDR2 LQKENI. The V end lost 11 bases, the J end lost 1 base, and 8 bases lay between the germline ends. CDR3 length: 11 residues. The CDR3 DNA reads as TGTGCCTCAGGTAGGAACACTGAAGCTTTCTTT. This encodes CASGRNTEAFF.

The table lists this clonotype with many counts. V is TRBV11-2 and J is TRBJ2-7; D perhaps matches TRBD2 (7 bases). Germline values: CDR1 SGHAT, CDR2 FQNNGV. This CDR3 is built from 16 residues. The V end lost 7 bases, the J end lost 2 bases, and 21 bases lay between the germline ends. CDR3 nucleotide sequence: TGTGCCAGCACCCCCCTGGGGGCTAGCGGTCCCTACGAGCAGTACTTC. Amino acids: CASTPLGASGPYEQYF.

The chain is built from TRBV25-1 and TRBJ1-1; the D is unclear. The CDR3 consists of 15 residues. Trimming stripped 2 bases from V and 3 bases from J, with 13 bases between. Germline lookup yields CDR1 MGHDK and CDR2 SYGVNS. Here the CDR3 reads CASSEEGDLDTEAFF. CDR3 DNA sequence: TGTGCCAGCAGTGAAGAGGGCGACCTGGACACTGAAGCTTTCTTT.

The chain carries TRBV2 and TRBJ1-5; 7 bases map to TRBD1. Trimming removed 7 bases from V and 2 bases from J; junction bases left unmatched: 11. Germline assignment: CDR1 SNHLY and CDR2 FYNNEI. The CDR3 is made up of 16 amino acids. The DNA of the CDR3 is TGTGCCAGCACCCTCCAGACAGGGTTGGGCAATCAGCCCCAGCATTTT. Its translation is CASTLQTGLGNQPQHF.

This chain links TRBV27 with TRBJ2-7, with 8 bases that match TRBD1. CDR1 is MNHEY and CDR2 is SMNVEV in the germline V gene (reference sequence). The CDR3 is made up of 16 amino acids. After removal of 5 bases from V and 0 bases from J, the junction contained 9 bases not matched to a gene. CDR3 coding DNA: TGTGCCAGCAGTCCAAATGGACAGGGATTCTCCTACGAGCAGTACTTC. It yields the protein CASSPNGQGFSYEQYF.

The table lists this clonotype with a few counts. The CDR3 region is CASGLVLPGVQETQYF. DNA for the CDR3: TGTGCTAGTGGTTTGGTACTCCCAGGGGTCCAAGAGACCCAGTACTTC. The chain employs TRBV12-5 and TRBJ2-5, with D maybe TRBD1 (6 bases). Germline CDR1 and CDR2: LGHNT and FRNRAP. Between the trimmed V and J ends, which lost 0 bases and 1 base, there was a span of 12 bases. CDR3 length equals 16 residues.